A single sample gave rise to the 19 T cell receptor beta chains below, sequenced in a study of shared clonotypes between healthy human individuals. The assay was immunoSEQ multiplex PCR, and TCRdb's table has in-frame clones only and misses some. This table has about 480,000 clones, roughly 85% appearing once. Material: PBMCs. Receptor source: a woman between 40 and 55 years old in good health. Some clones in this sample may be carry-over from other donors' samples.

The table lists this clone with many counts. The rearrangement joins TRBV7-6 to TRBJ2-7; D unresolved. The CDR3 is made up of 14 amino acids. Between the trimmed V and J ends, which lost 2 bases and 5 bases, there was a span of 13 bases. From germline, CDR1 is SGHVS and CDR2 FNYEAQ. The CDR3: CASSLSRWAHEQYF. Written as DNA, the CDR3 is TGTGCCAGCAGCTTAAGCCGGTGGGCCCACGAGCAGTACTTC. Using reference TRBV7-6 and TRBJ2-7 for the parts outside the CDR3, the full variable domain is GAGVSQSPRYKVTKRGQDVALRCDPISGHVSLYWYRQALGQGPEFLTYFNYEAQQDKSGLPNDRFSAERPEGSISTLTIQRTEQRDSAMYRCASSLSRWAHEQYFGPGTRLTVT.

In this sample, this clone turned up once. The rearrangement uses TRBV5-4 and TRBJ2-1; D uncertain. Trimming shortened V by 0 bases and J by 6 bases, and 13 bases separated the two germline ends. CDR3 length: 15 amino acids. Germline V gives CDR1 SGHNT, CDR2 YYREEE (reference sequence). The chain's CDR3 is CASSLESGFGNEQFF. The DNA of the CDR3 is TGTGCCAGCAGCTTGGAGTCCGGGTTTGGCAATGAGCAGTTCTTC.

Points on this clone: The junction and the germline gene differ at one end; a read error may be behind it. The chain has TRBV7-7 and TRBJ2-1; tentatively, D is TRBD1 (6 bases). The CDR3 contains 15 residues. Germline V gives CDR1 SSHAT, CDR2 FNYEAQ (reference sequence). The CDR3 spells CASSLGRGNHNEQFF. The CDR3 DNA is TGTGCTAGCAGCTTAGGCAGGGGTAACCACAATGAGCAGTTCTTC.

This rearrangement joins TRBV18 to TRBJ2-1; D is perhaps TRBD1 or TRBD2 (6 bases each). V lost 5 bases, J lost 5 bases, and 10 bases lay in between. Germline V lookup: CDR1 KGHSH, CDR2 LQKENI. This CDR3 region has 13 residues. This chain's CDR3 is CASSAGHNNEQFF. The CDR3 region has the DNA TGTGCCAGCTCAGCGGGACACAACAATGAGCAGTTCTTC. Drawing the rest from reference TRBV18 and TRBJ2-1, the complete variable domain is NAGVMQNPRHLVRRRGQEARLRCSPMKGHSHVYWYRQLPEEGLKFMVYLQKENIIDESGMPKERFSAEFPKEGPSILRIQQVVRGDSAAYFCASSAGHNNEQFFGPGTRLTVL.

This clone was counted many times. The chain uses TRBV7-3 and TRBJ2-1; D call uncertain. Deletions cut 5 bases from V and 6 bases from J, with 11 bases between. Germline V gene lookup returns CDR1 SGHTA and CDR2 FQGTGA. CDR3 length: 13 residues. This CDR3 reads CASSPEELNEQFF. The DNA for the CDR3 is TGTGCCAGCAGCCCTGAGGAACTCAATGAGCAGTTCTTC.

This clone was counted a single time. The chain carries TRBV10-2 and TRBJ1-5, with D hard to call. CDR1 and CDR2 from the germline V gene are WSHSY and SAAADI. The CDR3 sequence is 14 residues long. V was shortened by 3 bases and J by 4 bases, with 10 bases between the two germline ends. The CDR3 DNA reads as TGCGCCAGCAGTGATGGGCCGAGGAATCAGCCCCAGCATTTT. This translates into CASSDGPRNQPQHF.

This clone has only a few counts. The CDR3 sequence is CASSETGGGTEAFF. The CDR3 DNA reads as TGTGCCAGCAGTGAAACAGGGGGAGGCACTGAAGCTTTCTTT. This chain connects TRBV2 to TRBJ1-1, with 8 bases fitting TRBD1. The V gene's germline CDR1 is SNHLY and CDR2 FYNNEI. The CDR3 consists of 14 residues. Trimming took 2 bases from V and 4 from J; bases not matched to a gene: 3.

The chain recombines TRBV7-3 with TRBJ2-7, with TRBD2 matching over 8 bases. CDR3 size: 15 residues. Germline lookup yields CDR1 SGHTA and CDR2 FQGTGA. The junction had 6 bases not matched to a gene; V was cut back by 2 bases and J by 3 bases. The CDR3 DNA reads TGTGCCAGCAGCTTAGGTGCGGGAGGAAGCTACGAGCAGTACTTC. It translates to CASSLGAGGSYEQYF.

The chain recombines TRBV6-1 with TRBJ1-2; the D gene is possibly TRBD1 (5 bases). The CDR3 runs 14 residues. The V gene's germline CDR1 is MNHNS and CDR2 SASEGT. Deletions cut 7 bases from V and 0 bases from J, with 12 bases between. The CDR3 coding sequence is TGTGCCAGCACTCCGGGACCCGCTAACTATGGCTACACCTTC. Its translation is CASTPGPANYGYTF.

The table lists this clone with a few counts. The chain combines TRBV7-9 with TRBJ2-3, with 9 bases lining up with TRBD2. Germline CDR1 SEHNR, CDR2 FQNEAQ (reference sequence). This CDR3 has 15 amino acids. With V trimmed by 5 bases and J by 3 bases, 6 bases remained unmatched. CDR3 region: CASSRLAAETDTQYF. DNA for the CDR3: TGTGCCAGCAGCCGACTAGCGGCTGAAACAGATACGCAGTATTTT.

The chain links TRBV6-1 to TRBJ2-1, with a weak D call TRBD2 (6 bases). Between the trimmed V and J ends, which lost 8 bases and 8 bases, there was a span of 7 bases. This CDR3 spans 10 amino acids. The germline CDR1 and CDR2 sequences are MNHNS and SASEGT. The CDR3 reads CASGGYEQFF. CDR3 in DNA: TGTGCCAGCGGGGGGTATGAGCAGTTCTTC.

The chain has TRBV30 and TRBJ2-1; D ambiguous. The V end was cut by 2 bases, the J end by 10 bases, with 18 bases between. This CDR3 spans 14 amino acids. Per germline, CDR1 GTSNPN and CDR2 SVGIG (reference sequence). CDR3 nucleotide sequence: TGTGCCTGGAGTACCCGGCTTGCCACCCAGGAGCAGTTCTTC. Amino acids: CAWSTRLATQEQFF. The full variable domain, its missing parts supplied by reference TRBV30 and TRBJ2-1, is SQTIHQWPATLVQPVGSPLSLECTVEGTSNPNLYWYRQAAGRGLQLLFYSVGIGQISSEVPQNLSASRPQDRQFILSSKKLLLSDSGFYLCAWSTRLATQEQFFGPGTRLTVL.

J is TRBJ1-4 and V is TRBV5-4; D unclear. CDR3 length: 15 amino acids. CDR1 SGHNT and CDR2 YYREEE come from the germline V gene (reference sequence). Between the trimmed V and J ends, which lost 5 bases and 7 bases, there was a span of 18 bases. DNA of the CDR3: TGTGCCAGCAGACTGGCCTCCGACTCCGCTGAAAAACTGTTTTTT. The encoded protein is CASRLASDSAEKLFF. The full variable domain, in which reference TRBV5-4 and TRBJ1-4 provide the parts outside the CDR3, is ETGVTQSPTHLIKTRGQQVTLRCSSQSGHNTVSWYQQALGQGPQFIFQYYREEENGRGNFPPRFSGLQFPNYSSELNVNALELDDSALYLCASRLASDSAEKLFFGSGTQLSVL.

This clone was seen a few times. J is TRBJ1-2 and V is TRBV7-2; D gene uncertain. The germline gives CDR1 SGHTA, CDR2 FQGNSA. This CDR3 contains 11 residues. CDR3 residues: CASGTNYGYTF. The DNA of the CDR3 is TGTGCAAGCGGGACTAACTATGGCTACACCTTC. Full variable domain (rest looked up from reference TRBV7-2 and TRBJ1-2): GAGVSQSPSNKVTEKGKDVELRCDPISGHTALYWYRQSLGQGLEFLIYFQGNSAPDKSGLPSDRFSAERTGGSVSTLTIQRTQQEDSAVYLCASGTNYGYTFGSGTRLTVV.

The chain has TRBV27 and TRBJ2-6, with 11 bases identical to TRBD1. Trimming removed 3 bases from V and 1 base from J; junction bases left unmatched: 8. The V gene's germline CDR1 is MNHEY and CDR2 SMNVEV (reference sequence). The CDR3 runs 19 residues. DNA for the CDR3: TGTGCCAGCAGTTTTGCCTGGACAGGGGGCGTTTCTGGGGCCAACGTCCTGACTTTC. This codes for CASSFAWTGGVSGANVLTF.

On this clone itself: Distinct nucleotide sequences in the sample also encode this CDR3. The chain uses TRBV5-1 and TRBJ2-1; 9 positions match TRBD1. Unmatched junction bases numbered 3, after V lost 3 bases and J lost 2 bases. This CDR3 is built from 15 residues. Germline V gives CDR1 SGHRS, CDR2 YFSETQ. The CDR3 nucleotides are TGCGCCAGCAGCTCGGGACAGGGCACCTACAATGAGCAGTTCTTC. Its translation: CASSSGQGTYNEQFF.

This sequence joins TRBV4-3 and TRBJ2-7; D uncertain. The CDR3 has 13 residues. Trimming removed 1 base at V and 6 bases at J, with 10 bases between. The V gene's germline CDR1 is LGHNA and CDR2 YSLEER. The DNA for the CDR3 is TGCGCCAGCAGCCAAGTTCGCGGAGCCGAGCAGTACTTC. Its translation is CASSQVRGAEQYF.

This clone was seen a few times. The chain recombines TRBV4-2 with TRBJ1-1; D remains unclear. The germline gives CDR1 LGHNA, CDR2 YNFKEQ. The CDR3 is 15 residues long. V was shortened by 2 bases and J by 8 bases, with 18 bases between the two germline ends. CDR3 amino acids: CASSQPTVEYHEAFF. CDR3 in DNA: TGTGCCAGCAGCCAACCTACGGTAGAGTACCACGAAGCTTTCTTT.

The CDR3 sequence: CASSELANEQYF. CDR3 DNA sequence: TGTGCCAGCAGTGAATTGGCGAACGAGCAGTACTTC. The gene calls are TRBV25-1 and TRBJ2-7; D is uncertain. This CDR3 region has 12 residues. Trimming cost V 1 base and J 5 bases, with 6 bases left between them. Per the germline V gene, CDR1 is MGHDK and CDR2 is SYGVNS.